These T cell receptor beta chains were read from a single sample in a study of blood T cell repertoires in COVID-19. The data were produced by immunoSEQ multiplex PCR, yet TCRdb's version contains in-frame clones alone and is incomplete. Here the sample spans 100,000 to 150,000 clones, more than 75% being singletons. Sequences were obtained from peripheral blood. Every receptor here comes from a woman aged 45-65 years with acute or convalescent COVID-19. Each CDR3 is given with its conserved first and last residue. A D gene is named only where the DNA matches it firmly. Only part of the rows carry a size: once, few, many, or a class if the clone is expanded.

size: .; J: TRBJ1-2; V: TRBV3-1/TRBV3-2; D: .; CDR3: CASSQYRESGYGYTF; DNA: TGTGCCAGCAGCCAATACAGGGAGTCCGGCTATGGCTACACCTTC
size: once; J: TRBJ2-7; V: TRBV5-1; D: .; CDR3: CASSLLVPSEQYF; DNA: TGCGCCAGCAGCTTGCTGGTACCCAGCGAGCAGTACTTC
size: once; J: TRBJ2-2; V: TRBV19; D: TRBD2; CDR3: CASGTSKGGELFF; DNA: TGTGCCAGCGGGACTAGCAAAGGGGGGGAGCTGTTTTTT
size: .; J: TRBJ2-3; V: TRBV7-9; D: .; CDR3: CASSLLRGTDTQYF; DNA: TGTGCCAGCAGCTTATTACGGGGCACAGATACGCAGTATTTT
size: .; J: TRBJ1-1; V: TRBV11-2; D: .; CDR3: CASSLYRNTEAFF; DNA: TGTGCCAGCAGCTTATACAGGAACACTGAAGCTTTCTTT
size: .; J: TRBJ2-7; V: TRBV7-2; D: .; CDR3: CASSLEGGGEGPEYF; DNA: TGTGCCAGCAGCTTAGAGGGGGGCGGGGAGGGACCGGAGTACTTC
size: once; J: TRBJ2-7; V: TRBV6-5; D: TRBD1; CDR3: CASSRWTGDEQYF; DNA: TGTGCCAGCAGCCGCTGGACAGGGGACGAGCAGTACTTC
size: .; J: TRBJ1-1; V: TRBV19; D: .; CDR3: CASSIWRESAEAFF; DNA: TGTGCCAGTAGTATTTGGCGGGAGAGCGCTGAAGCTTTCTTT
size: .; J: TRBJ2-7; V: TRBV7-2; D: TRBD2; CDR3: CASSPTSGGQIEQYF; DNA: TGTGCCAGCAGCCCGACTAGCGGGGGACAAATCGAGCAGTACTTC
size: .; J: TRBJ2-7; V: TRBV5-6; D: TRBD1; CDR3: CASSLAKGRDRSSYEQYF; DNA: TGTGCCAGCAGCTTGGCCAAGGGAAGGGACAGGAGCTCCTACGAGCAGTACTTC
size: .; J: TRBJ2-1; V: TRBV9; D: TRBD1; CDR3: CASSVGSGQFYNEQFF; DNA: TGTGCCAGCAGCGTAGGGTCGGGACAGTTCTACAATGAGCAGTTCTTC
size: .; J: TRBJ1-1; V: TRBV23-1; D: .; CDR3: CASSQSGRNTEAFF; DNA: TGCGCCAGCAGTCAATCTGGCCGGAACACTGAAGCTTTCTTT
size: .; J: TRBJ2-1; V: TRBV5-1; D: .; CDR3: CASSALIPGSYNEQFF; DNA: TGCGCCAGCAGCGCCCTGATCCCGGGGTCCTACAATGAGCAGTTCTTC
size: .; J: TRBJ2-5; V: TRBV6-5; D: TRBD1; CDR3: CASSYRGQGVQETQYF; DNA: TGTGCCAGCAGTTACCGAGGACAGGGGGTACAAGAGACCCAGTACTTC
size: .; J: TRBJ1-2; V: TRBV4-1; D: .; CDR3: CASSQDTVDGYTF; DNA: TGCGCCAGCAGCCAAGATACGGTTGATGGCTACACCTTC
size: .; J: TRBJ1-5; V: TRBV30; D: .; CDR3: CAWALRGDQPQHF; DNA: TGTGCCTGGGCCCTACGGGGAGATCAGCCCCAGCATTTT
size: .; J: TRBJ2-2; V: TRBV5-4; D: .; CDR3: CASSLGRRDTGELFF; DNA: TGTGCCAGCAGCTTGGGACGGAGGGATACCGGGGAGCTGTTTTTT
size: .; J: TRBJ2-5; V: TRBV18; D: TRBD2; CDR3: CASSPKLQAGNQETQYF; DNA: TGTGCCAGCTCACCAAAACTACAAGCGGGGAACCAAGAGACCCAGTACTTC
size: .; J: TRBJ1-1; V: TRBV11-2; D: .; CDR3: CASSLREHTEAFF; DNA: TGTGCCAGCAGCTTAAGGGAGCACACTGAAGCTTTCTTT
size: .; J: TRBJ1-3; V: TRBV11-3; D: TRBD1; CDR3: CASSRPGQGAHTIYF; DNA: TGTGCCAGCAGCCGACCGGGACAGGGGGCTCACACCATATATTTT
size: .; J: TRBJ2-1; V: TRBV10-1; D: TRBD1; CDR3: CASSERTGGENEQFF; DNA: TGCGCCAGCAGTGAGAGGACAGGGGGGGAAAATGAGCAGTTCTTC
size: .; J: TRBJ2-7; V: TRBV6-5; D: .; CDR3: CASSTRTNEQYF; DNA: TGTGCCAGCAGTACCCGGACAAACGAGCAGTACTTC
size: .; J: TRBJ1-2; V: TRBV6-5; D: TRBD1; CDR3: CASSYASGTVFYGYTF; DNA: TGTGCCAGCAGTTACGCATCCGGGACAGTTTTCTATGGCTACACCTTC
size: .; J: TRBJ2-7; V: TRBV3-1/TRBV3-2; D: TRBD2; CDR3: CASSRLGLAGGTPYEQYF; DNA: TGTGCCAGCAGTCGACTAGGACTAGCGGGGGGTACGCCCTACGAGCAGTACTTC
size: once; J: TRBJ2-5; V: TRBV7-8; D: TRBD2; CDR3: CASSLVGGLRETQYF; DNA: TGTGCCAGCAGCTTAGTGGGAGGGCTTCGAGAGACCCAGTACTTC